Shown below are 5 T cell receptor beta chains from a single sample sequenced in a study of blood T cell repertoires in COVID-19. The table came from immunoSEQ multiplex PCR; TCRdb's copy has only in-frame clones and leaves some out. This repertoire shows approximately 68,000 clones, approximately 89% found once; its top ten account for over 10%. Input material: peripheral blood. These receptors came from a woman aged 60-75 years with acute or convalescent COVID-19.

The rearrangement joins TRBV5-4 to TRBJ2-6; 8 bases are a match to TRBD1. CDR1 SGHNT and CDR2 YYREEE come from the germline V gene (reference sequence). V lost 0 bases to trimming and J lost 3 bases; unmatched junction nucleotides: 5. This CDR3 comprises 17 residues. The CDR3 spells CASSLGQGARGANVLTF. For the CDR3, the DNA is TGTGCCAGCAGCTTGGGGCAGGGGGCGCGTGGGGCCAACGTCCTGACTTTC. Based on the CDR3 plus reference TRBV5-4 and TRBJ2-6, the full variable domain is ETGVTQSPTHLIKTRGQQVTLRCSSQSGHNTVSWYQQALGQGPQFIFQYYREEENGRGNFPPRFSGLQFPNYSSELNVNALELDDSALYLCASSLGQGARGANVLTFGAGSRLTVL.

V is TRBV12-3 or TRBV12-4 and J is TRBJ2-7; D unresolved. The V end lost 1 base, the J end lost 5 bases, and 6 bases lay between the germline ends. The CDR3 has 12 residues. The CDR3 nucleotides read TGTGCCAGCAGTTTAGATAGCCACGAGCAGTACTTC. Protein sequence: CASSLDSHEQYF.

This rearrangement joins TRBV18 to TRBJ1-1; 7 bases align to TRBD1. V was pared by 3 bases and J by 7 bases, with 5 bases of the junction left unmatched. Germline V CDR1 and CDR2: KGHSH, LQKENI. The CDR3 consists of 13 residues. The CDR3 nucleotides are TGTGCCAGCTCACCGCAAACAGGGGTTGAAGCTTTCTTT. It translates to CASSPQTGVEAFF.

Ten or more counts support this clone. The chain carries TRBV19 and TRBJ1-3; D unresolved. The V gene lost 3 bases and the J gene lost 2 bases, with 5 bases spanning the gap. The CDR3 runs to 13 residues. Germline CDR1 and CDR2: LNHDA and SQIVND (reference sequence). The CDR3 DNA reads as TGTGCCAGTAGTATTTCAACTGGAAACACCATATATTTT. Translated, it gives CASSISTGNTIYF.

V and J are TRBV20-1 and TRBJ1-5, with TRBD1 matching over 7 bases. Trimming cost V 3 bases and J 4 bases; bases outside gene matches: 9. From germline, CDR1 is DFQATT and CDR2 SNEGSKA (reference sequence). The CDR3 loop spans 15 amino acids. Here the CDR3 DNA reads TGCAGTGCTAGTGGGTCGGGACAGCGAAATCAGCCCCAGCATTTT. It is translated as CSASGSGQRNQPQHF.